The source of this T cell receptor (beta chain) is a study of CD8+ T cells in alopecia areata. Study results and limitations: In lesional scalp, particularly from alopecia totalis/universalis, clonality was higher than in normal scalp.

Germline loops: CDR1 SGHRS, CDR2 YFSETQ. V gave up 0 bases and J gave up 9 bases; unmatched junction bases: 6. The CDR3 runs to 14 residues. Investigators sorted PBMCs to obtain both CD4+ and CD8+ T cells. As the sequencing template, cDNA was produced by extracting RNA and reverse transcribing it. The repertoire was sequenced with immunoSEQ multiplex PCR; TCRdb's copy has only in-frame clones and lacks some. The profile shows more than 100,000 clones, around 50% of them singletons. On this clone: As yet, its antigen is unknown.

Sequencing was carried out using CD4+ T cells sorted from blood. The chain combines TRBV5-1 with TRBJ2-1; 7 bases line up with TRBD1. This TCR was sampled from a human donor in good health. CDR3 protein: CASSLGTGLSEQFF. Here the CDR3 DNA reads TGCGCCAGCAGCTTGGGGACAGGATTAAGTGAGCAGTTCTTC.